Listed here are 25 T cell receptor beta chains from one sample, sequenced in a study of blood T cell repertoires in COVID-19. Using immunoSEQ multiplex PCR, the repertoire was profiled, and TCRdb retains in-frame clones only, with some absent. This sample has under 250,000 clones, with around 84% found just once. The sequenced sample consisted of PBMCs or T cells enriched from blood (not recorded which). The source is a man aged 40-55 years who had recovered from COVID-19.

This chain connects TRBV6-5 to TRBJ1-2; TRBD1 matches 8 bases. Germline V gene lookup returns CDR1 MNHEY and CDR2 SVGAGI. V dropped 7 bases and J dropped 5; count of bases not matched to a gene: 9. The CDR3 runs 14 residues. The CDR3 sequence is CASTQGAFQYGYTF. CDR3 nucleotide sequence: TGTGCCAGCACGCAGGGGGCTTTTCAATATGGCTACACCTTC.

This clone appeared once. The chain carries TRBV9 and TRBJ2-1; 10 nucleotides line up with TRBD2. Losses at the gene ends were 0 bases for V and 6 bases for J; bases not matched to a gene: 6. This CDR3 contains 16 residues. Germline CDR1 reads SGDLS; CDR2 reads YYNGEE. CDR3 sequence: CASSVVRAGGLNEQFF. The CDR3, as DNA: TGTGCCAGCAGCGTAGTCCGAGCGGGAGGGCTCAATGAGCAGTTCTTC.

V usage is TRBV15 and J usage is TRBJ2-3, with a tentative D call TRBD1 (6 bases). Germline V gene data show CDR1 as LNHNV and CDR2 as YYDKDF (reference sequence). V was shortened by 4 bases and J by 4 bases, with 15 bases between the two germline ends. The CDR3 length is 15 residues. Here the CDR3 reads CATSKTGPPPDTQYF. The CDR3 nucleotides are TGTGCCACCAGCAAGACAGGACCCCCCCCAGATACGCAGTATTTT.

The table lists this clone with a count of one. The chain combines TRBV5-8 with TRBJ1-2; TRBD1 might be the D (6 bases). The V gene lost 6 bases and the J gene lost 2 bases, with 23 bases spanning the gap. This CDR3 has 17 amino acids. The germline gives CDR1 SGHTS, CDR2 YDEGEE. This chain's CDR3 is CASKKYGGGPGNYGYTF. The CDR3 bases are TGTGCCAGCAAGAAATACGGCGGGGGGCCTGGGAACTATGGCTACACCTTC.

A few counts support this clone. The chain uses TRBV6-2 or TRBV6-3 and TRBJ2-1; D is possibly TRBD2 (5 bases). Germline V gene lookup returns CDR1 MNHEY and CDR2 SVGEGT. This CDR3 is 15 amino acids long. V shed 2 bases and J shed 0 bases, with 8 bases lying between them. The CDR3 protein is CASSYGGFSYNEQFF. In DNA, the CDR3 is TGTGCCAGCAGTTACGGAGGCTTCTCCTACAATGAGCAGTTCTTC.

This clone was seen only a few times. The chain couples TRBV19 to TRBJ2-1, with D possibly being TRBD1 (5 bases). Trimming took 4 bases from V and 4 from J, leaving 14 bases between them. CDR3 length equals 15 residues. Germline V gives CDR1 LNHDA, CDR2 SQIVND (reference sequence). CDR3 nucleotide sequence: TGTGCCAGTAGTACTCACGACAGCCCATACAATGAGCAGTTCTTC. It specifies CASSTHDSPYNEQFF.

This clone was counted a single time. The chain uses TRBV7-9 and TRBJ2-5, with 8 nucleotides matching TRBD2. Trimming took 5 bases from V and 5 from J; bases not matched to a gene: 4. Looked up from germline, CDR1 is SEHNR and CDR2 is FQNEAQ (reference sequence). This CDR3 contains 13 residues. CDR3 loop: CASSPGGLETQYF. The CDR3 nucleotides read TGTGCCAGCAGCCCGGGAGGGCTGGAGACCCAGTACTTC.

This chain uses TRBV7-9 with TRBJ2-7, with 8 positions matching TRBD2. This CDR3 spans 16 amino acids. Losses at the gene ends were 6 bases for V and 4 bases for J; bases not matched to a gene: 14. The germline V gene encodes CDR1 SEHNR and CDR2 FQNEAQ (reference sequence). This CDR3 reads CASRSGRAGREYEQYF. CDR3 in DNA: TGTGCCAGCAGGTCCGGACGGGCCGGGAGGGAATACGAGCAGTACTTC. Full variable domain (remainder filled in from reference TRBV7-9 and TRBJ2-7): DTGVSQNPRHKITKRGQNVTFRCDPISEHNRLYWYRQTLGQGPEFLTYFQNEAQLEKSRLLSDRFSAERPKGSFSTLEIQRTEQGDSAMYLCASRSGRAGREYEQYFGPGTRLTVT.

Only one count was recorded for this clone. CDR3 sequence: CASSQTSGGFNEQFF. Written as DNA, the CDR3 is TGTGCCAGCAGCCAGACTAGCGGGGGGTTCAATGAGCAGTTCTTC. This chain connects TRBV6-5 to TRBJ2-1; 13 bases match TRBD2. Germline V CDR1 and CDR2: MNHEY, SVGAGI. This CDR3 is 15 amino acids long. J lost 6 bases, V lost 6 bases, and 5 bases had no gene match.

The genes are TRBV30 and TRBJ2-1, with 7 bases aligning to TRBD2. Germline values: CDR1 GTSNPN, CDR2 SVGIG (reference sequence). The J segment lost 10 bases and the V segment lost 1 base, leaving 22 bases of the junction unmatched. There are 18 residues in the CDR3. The chain's CDR3 is CAWSGLELYISVGGEQFF. In DNA form, the CDR3 reads TGTGCCTGGAGTGGGCTAGAGCTCTACATCTCCGTGGGGGGGGAGCAGTTCTTC. Full variable domain (missing parts from reference TRBV30 and TRBJ2-1): SQTIHQWPATLVQPVGSPLSLECTVEGTSNPNLYWYRQAAGRGLQLLFYSVGIGQISSEVPQNLSASRPQDRQFILSSKKLLLSDSGFYLCAWSGLELYISVGGEQFFGPGTRLTVL.

The chain is built from TRBV25-1 and TRBJ1-2; D possibly corresponds to TRBD1 (6 bases). The germline CDR1 and CDR2 sequences are MGHDK and SYGVNS. V was clipped by 3 bases and J by 4 bases, with 21 bases between them. This CDR3 is 17 amino acids long. CDR3 amino acids: CASSEGRGSDRSYGYTF. CDR3 DNA sequence: TGTGCCAGCAGTGAGGGCAGGGGCTCCGATCGAAGCTATGGCTACACCTTC.

This clone showed up just a few times. V gene TRBV6-5 combines with J gene TRBJ1-1; 9 nucleotides align to TRBD1. V was pared by 6 bases and J by 11 bases, with 16 bases of the junction left unmatched. This CDR3 comprises 15 residues. Per germline, CDR1 MNHEY and CDR2 SVGAGI. In DNA, the CDR3 is TGTGCCAGCAGCCAGGTCCCGGGACAGGGTCCGGGGGCTTTCTTT. Translated, it gives CASSQVPGQGPGAFF.

The chain recombines TRBV18 with TRBJ2-7; 8 positions match TRBD2. This CDR3 is 19 amino acids long. V was clipped by 2 bases and J by 5 bases; unmatched bases: 20. Germline CDR1 reads KGHSH; CDR2 reads LQKENI. The CDR3 DNA reads as TGTGCCAGCTCACCAACGGTAGGGGGTTTAGCGGGAAGTACGCACGAGCAGTACTTC. Translation: CASSPTVGGLAGSTHEQYF.

CDR3 amino acids: CASSPDSMTDNEQFF. The DNA for the CDR3 is TGTGCCAGCAGCCCTGACTCTATGACAGACAATGAGCAGTTCTTC. The genes are TRBV7-3 and TRBJ2-1; a weak D match, TRBD1 (5 bases). Germline CDR1 reads SGHTA; CDR2 reads FQGTGA. The V gene lost 5 bases and the J gene lost 5 bases, with 16 bases spanning the gap. The CDR3 covers 15 residues.

The chain carries TRBV29-1 and TRBJ2-3; 8 bases are a match to TRBD2. CDR1 is SQVTM, CDR2 ANQGSEA, per germline. This CDR3 is built from 14 residues. V lost 7 bases, J lost 5 bases, and 11 bases stayed unmatched. The CDR3 sequence: CSATYGGGEDTQYF. The CDR3 DNA is TGCAGCGCTACTTACGGGGGGGGCGAAGATACGCAGTATTTT.

This sequence joins TRBV30 and TRBJ2-5, with a weak D call TRBD2 (5 bases). This CDR3 is 14 amino acids long. Germline V gives CDR1 GTSNPN, CDR2 SVGIG (reference sequence). V was cut by 3 bases and J by 1 base, with 12 bases left in between. In DNA, the CDR3 is TGTGCCTGGAGGCAAACGGGGATCCAAGAGACCCAGTACTTC. Amino acids: CAWRQTGIQETQYF.

There are a few counts of this clone. This chain uses TRBV28 with TRBJ2-1, with TRBD2 identical over 7 bases. CDR3 size: 14 residues. Trimming cost V 11 bases and J 5 bases; bases outside gene matches: 12. The germline gives CDR1 MDHEN, CDR2 SYDVKM. The CDR3 sequence: CAGRPTSAHNEQFF. As DNA, the CDR3 is TGTGCCGGAAGGCCCACTAGCGCTCACAATGAGCAGTTCTTC.

The chain uses TRBV7-9 and TRBJ2-1, with D perhaps matching TRBD2 (5 bases). Germline lookup yields CDR1 SEHNR and CDR2 FQNEAQ (reference sequence). This CDR3 comprises 12 residues. Trimming took 5 bases from V and 10 from J, leaving 12 bases between them. The CDR3 bases are TGTGCCAGCAGCCCAACCGAGCGGGAGCAGTTCTTC. Its protein is CASSPTEREQFF.

This clone appeared a few times. This chain joins TRBV7-9 and TRBJ1-1; D gene ambiguous. V was pared by 4 bases and J by 1 base, with 7 bases between. CDR1 and CDR2 (germline): SEHNR, FQNEAQ (reference sequence). The CDR3 has 13 amino acids. CDR3 sequence reads: CASSSYGNTEAFF. For the CDR3, the DNA is TGTGCCAGCAGCTCATACGGGAACACTGAAGCTTTCTTT.

V is TRBV14 and J is TRBJ2-7; D unresolved. V was clipped by 3 bases and J by 2 bases, with 8 bases between them. The CDR3 loop spans 13 amino acids. The germline gives CDR1 SGHDN, CDR2 FVKESK. This CDR3 reads CASSQSVPYEQYF. CDR3 DNA sequence: TGTGCCAGCAGCCAGTCAGTTCCCTACGAGCAGTACTTC.

This clone was counted only a few times. The chain combines TRBV4-1 with TRBJ1-1; no reliable D call. V was cut by 4 bases and J by 4 bases, with 10 bases left in between. This CDR3 is built from 13 residues. The germline gives CDR1 MGHRA, CDR2 YSYEKL. CDR3: CASSPVAGTEAFF. Here the CDR3 DNA reads TGCGCCAGCAGCCCAGTCGCTGGCACTGAAGCTTTCTTT.

This rearrangement joins TRBV27 to TRBJ2-1; D is uncertain. The V and J ends lost 4 bases and 5 bases respectively, with 6 bases between them. CDR1 and CDR2 from the germline V gene are MNHEY and SMNVEV (reference sequence). The CDR3 contains 12 residues. The CDR3 here is CASSWSNNEQFF. The CDR3 region has the DNA TGTGCCAGCAGTTGGTCTAACAATGAGCAGTTCTTC.

The rearrangement uses TRBV9 and TRBJ1-3; 7 bases agree with TRBD1. V gave up 4 bases and J gave up 4 bases; unmatched junction bases: 8. This CDR3 comprises 15 residues. Germline-derived CDR1 and CDR2 are SGDLS and YYNGEE. The CDR3 protein is CASSHGGDSGNTIYF. The CDR3 DNA is TGTGCCAGCAGCCACGGAGGGGACAGCGGAAACACCATATATTTT.

The V and J genes are TRBV5-6 and TRBJ1-3; possibly TRBD1 for D (6 bases). Germline V gives CDR1 SGHDT, CDR2 YYEEEE. The CDR3 sequence is 16 residues long. V shed 2 bases and J shed 1 base, with 13 bases lying between them. The DNA of the CDR3 is TGTGCCAGCAGCTTTGGGATAGGGGGATCTGGAAACACCATATATTTT. It is translated as CASSFGIGGSGNTIYF.

V and J are TRBV5-1 and TRBJ1-2; tentative D call: TRBD1 (5 bases). This CDR3 has 15 residues. The germline CDR1 and CDR2 sequences are SGHRS and YFSETQ. Trimming took off 1 base at V and 5 bases at J, with 15 bases between the two ends. CDR3 nucleotide sequence: TGCGCCAGCAGCTTGAATATGGGGGGTTGGTATGGCTACACCTTC. Amino acid sequence: CASSLNMGGWYGYTF.